This is a list of T cell receptor beta chains from one sample in a study of post-analysis software for immune sequencing data. In TCRdb, the PCR reads were re-called with MiXCR into one record per CDR3 protein. This table holds fewer than 900,000 distinct CDR3 sequences, just over 45% found once. Sequencing was performed on blood. These receptors all come from a girl aged 5-17 years with multiple sclerosis. Each CDR3 is given with its conserved first and last residue. Expanded clones get a size class; other rows say once, few or many, or leave the size out.

clone_size: NA; j_call: TRBJ2-1; v_call: TRBV24-1; cdr3_aa: CATSESGQVDREQFF
clone_size: NA; j_call: TRBJ2-7; v_call: TRBV20-1; cdr3_aa: CSARDAAGPYEQYF
clone_size: few; j_call: TRBJ2-3; v_call: TRBV19; cdr3_aa: CERAGSTRITSGSTDTQYF
clone_size: NA; j_call: TRBJ2-3; v_call: TRBV29-1; cdr3_aa: CSVEGGRARIDTQYF
clone_size: few; j_call: TRBJ2-7; v_call: TRBV10-2; cdr3_aa: CASRPQGVGGSYEQYF
clone_size: few; j_call: TRBJ2-1; v_call: TRBV7-9; cdr3_aa: CASSPGAGASYNEQFF
clone_size: NA; j_call: TRBJ2-3; v_call: TRBV7-9; cdr3_aa: CASSPQGGSTDTQYF
clone_size: NA; j_call: TRBJ2-3; v_call: TRBV11-3; cdr3_aa: CASSLGPGSSTDTQYF
clone_size: NA; j_call: TRBJ2-4; v_call: TRBV6-5; cdr3_aa: CASSYGRESENIQYF
clone_size: NA; j_call: TRBJ1-2; v_call: TRBV20-1; cdr3_aa: CSARPLDAYGYTF
clone_size: few; j_call: TRBJ1-2; v_call: TRBV5-6; cdr3_aa: CASSLEGEPQSYGYTF